A selection of T cell receptor beta chains follows, all from one sample in a study of blood T cell repertoires in COVID-19. The data were produced by immunoSEQ multiplex PCR, yet TCRdb's version contains in-frame clones alone and is incomplete. The table includes around 140,000 clones, roughly four fifths detected once. Sequencing was done on a sample of peripheral blood. These receptors originate from a human donor with acute or convalescent COVID-19. The donor label of this sample is uncertain. Each CDR3 is given with its conserved first and last residue. The order of the fields is D gene, V gene, clone size, J gene, CDR3 protein, CDR3 DNA. A D gene is named only where the DNA matches it firmly. Size is stated for part of the rows, as once, few or many counts, or as a class when the clone is expanded.

D gene: NA
V gene: TRBV7-9
clone size: NA
J gene: TRBJ2-4
CDR3 protein: CASSFAGAKNIQYF
CDR3 DNA: TGTGCCAGCAGCTTTGCAGGGGCCAAAAACATTCAGTACTTC

D gene: NA
V gene: TRBV11-3
clone size: NA
J gene: TRBJ1-1
CDR3 protein: CASSSADTEAFF
CDR3 DNA: TGTGCCAGCAGCTCCGCGGACACTGAAGCTTTCTTT

D gene: NA
V gene: TRBV27
clone size: NA
J gene: TRBJ2-2
CDR3 protein: CASSLNSRGVPLGTGELFF
CDR3 DNA: TGTGCCAGCAGTTTAAATTCTCGCGGGGTCCCTTTAGGGACCGGGGAGCTGTTTTTT

D gene: TRBD1
V gene: TRBV30
clone size: NA
J gene: TRBJ1-3
CDR3 protein: CAWSNRGGNTIYF
CDR3 DNA: TGTGCCTGGAGCAACAGGGGGGGGAACACCATATATTTT

D gene: NA
V gene: TRBV3-1/TRBV3-2
clone size: NA
J gene: TRBJ1-2
CDR3 protein: CASSRTGDYGYTF
CDR3 DNA: TGTGCCAGCAGCCGGACCGGGGACTATGGCTACACCTTC

D gene: TRBD2
V gene: TRBV20-1
clone size: few
J gene: TRBJ2-5
CDR3 protein: CSASLSSGGRETQYF
CDR3 DNA: TGCAGTGCTAGTCTGTCTAGCGGGGGACGAGAGACCCAGTACTTC

D gene: NA
V gene: TRBV6-5
clone size: many
J gene: TRBJ2-2
CDR3 protein: CASKLTANTGELFF
CDR3 DNA: TGTGCCAGCAAATTGACAGCGAACACCGGGGAGCTGTTTTTT

D gene: TRBD1
V gene: TRBV5-3
clone size: NA
J gene: TRBJ1-2
CDR3 protein: CALQNRTGEAANYGYTF
CDR3 DNA: TGTGCCCTCCAAAACCGGACAGGGGAGGCAGCGAACTATGGCTACACCTTC

D gene: TRBD1
V gene: TRBV2
clone size: NA
J gene: TRBJ1-3
CDR3 protein: CASTSNRGSSGNTIYF
CDR3 DNA: TGTGCCAGCACTTCAAACAGGGGCAGCTCTGGAAACACCATATATTTT

D gene: TRBD2
V gene: TRBV19
clone size: NA
J gene: TRBJ2-4
CDR3 protein: CASSTGTSGGRRGKNIQYF
CDR3 DNA: TGTGCCAGTAGTACCGGGACTAGCGGGGGGCGCCGGGGCAAAAACATTCAGTACTTC

D gene: NA
V gene: TRBV5-4
clone size: NA
J gene: TRBJ1-6
CDR3 protein: CASTKEGAYNSPLHF
CDR3 DNA: TGTGCCAGCACTAAAGAGGGTGCCTATAATTCACCCCTCCACTTT

D gene: TRBD1
V gene: TRBV5-4
clone size: NA
J gene: TRBJ2-7
CDR3 protein: CASSSGTGEEQYF
CDR3 DNA: TGTGCCAGCAGCTCCGGGACAGGAGAGGAGCAGTACTTC

D gene: NA
V gene: TRBV5-1
clone size: NA
J gene: TRBJ1-4
CDR3 protein: CASSLVAGTNEKLFF
CDR3 DNA: TGCGCCAGCAGCTTGGTAGCCGGGACTAATGAAAAACTGTTTTTT

D gene: TRBD1
V gene: TRBV2
clone size: NA
J gene: TRBJ1-5
CDR3 protein: CASSTRQGAGQPQHF
CDR3 DNA: TGTGCCAGCAGTACCCGACAGGGAGCGGGTCAGCCCCAGCATTTT

D gene: NA
V gene: TRBV21-1
clone size: NA
J gene: TRBJ1-1
CDR3 protein: CASSPGQGEPEAFF
CDR3 DNA: TGTGCCAGCAGCCCTGGACAGGGAGAGCCTGAAGCTTTCTTT

D gene: TRBD2
V gene: TRBV7-2
clone size: few
J gene: TRBJ2-3
CDR3 protein: CASSSRTSVPDTQYF
CDR3 DNA: TGTGCCAGCAGCTCTCGGACTAGCGTACCAGATACGCAGTATTTT

D gene: NA
V gene: TRBV4-1
clone size: once
J gene: TRBJ1-5
CDR3 protein: CASSQESFSNQPQHF
CDR3 DNA: TGCGCCAGCAGCCAAGAGTCGTTTAGCAATCAGCCCCAGCATTTT

D gene: TRBD2
V gene: TRBV19
clone size: once
J gene: TRBJ2-2
CDR3 protein: CASRSSGGRPGELFF
CDR3 DNA: TGTGCCAGTAGGAGTAGCGGGGGACGACCCGGGGAGCTGTTTTTT

D gene: TRBD1
V gene: TRBV28
clone size: once
J gene: TRBJ1-2
CDR3 protein: CASSFQGVSHGYTF
CDR3 DNA: TGTGCCAGCAGTTTTCAGGGGGTGTCTCATGGCTACACCTTC

D gene: NA
V gene: TRBV4-2
clone size: NA
J gene: TRBJ1-5
CDR3 protein: CASSLAGGFSNQPQHF
CDR3 DNA: TGTGCCAGCAGCCTCGCTGGGGGGTTTAGCAATCAGCCCCAGCATTTT

D gene: TRBD1
V gene: TRBV7-2
clone size: NA
J gene: TRBJ2-7
CDR3 protein: CASSLGDSSYEQYF
CDR3 DNA: TGTGCCAGCAGCTTAGGGGACAGCTCCTACGAGCAGTACTTC

D gene: NA
V gene: TRBV6-1
clone size: once
J gene: TRBJ1-5
CDR3 protein: CASSESRGYQPQHF
CDR3 DNA: TGTGCCAGCAGTGAATCTAGAGGTTATCAGCCCCAGCATTTT

D gene: TRBD2
V gene: TRBV5-6
clone size: once
J gene: TRBJ2-1
CDR3 protein: CASSPLAGGKYNEQFF
CDR3 DNA: TGTGCCAGCAGCCCTCTAGCGGGGGGGAAATACAATGAGCAGTTCTTC

D gene: TRBD1
V gene: TRBV27
clone size: NA
J gene: TRBJ2-2
CDR3 protein: CASSSTGATAGELFF
CDR3 DNA: TGTGCCAGCAGTTCGACAGGGGCAACCGCCGGGGAGCTGTTTTTT

D gene: TRBD1
V gene: TRBV7-9
clone size: NA
J gene: TRBJ2-5
CDR3 protein: CASSLGTGTAGETQYF
CDR3 DNA: TGTGCCAGCAGCTTAGGGACAGGAACCGCGGGAGAGACCCAGTACTTC

D gene: NA
V gene: TRBV9
clone size: NA
J gene: TRBJ2-1
CDR3 protein: CASSVQSGSHEQFF
CDR3 DNA: TGTGCCAGCAGCGTTCAGTCAGGGTCCCATGAGCAGTTCTTC

D gene: TRBD2
V gene: TRBV14
clone size: NA
J gene: TRBJ2-3
CDR3 protein: CASSPLAGVATDTQYF
CDR3 DNA: TGTGCCAGCAGCCCCCTAGCGGGGGTGGCCACAGATACGCAGTATTTT

D gene: NA
V gene: TRBV14
clone size: NA
J gene: TRBJ2-7
CDR3 protein: CASSQTGISYEQYF
CDR3 DNA: TGTGCCAGCAGCCAAACGGGGATCTCCTACGAGCAGTACTTC

D gene: NA
V gene: TRBV4-2
clone size: NA
J gene: TRBJ1-1
CDR3 protein: CASSHPPRTAMMNTEAFF
CDR3 DNA: TGTGCCAGCAGCCATCCGCCCCGGACAGCGATGATGAACACTGAAGCTTTCTTT

D gene: TRBD1
V gene: TRBV20-1
clone size: NA
J gene: TRBJ1-5
CDR3 protein: CSASDRGAQHF
CDR3 DNA: TGCAGTGCTAGTGACAGGGGTGCCCAGCATTTT

D gene: TRBD2
V gene: TRBV7-3
clone size: NA
J gene: TRBJ2-1
CDR3 protein: CASSTGTSGEQFF
CDR3 DNA: TGTGCCAGCAGCACCGGGACTAGCGGCGAGCAGTTCTTC

D gene: NA
V gene: TRBV6-5
clone size: once
J gene: TRBJ1-2
CDR3 protein: CASSPGLTTYGYTF
CDR3 DNA: TGTGCCAGCAGTCCGGGACTGACTACCTATGGCTACACCTTC

D gene: NA
V gene: TRBV7-9
clone size: NA
J gene: TRBJ1-1
CDR3 protein: CASSLGQTTEAFF
CDR3 DNA: TGTGCCAGCAGCTTAGGACAGACCACTGAAGCTTTCTTT

D gene: NA
V gene: TRBV7-2
clone size: NA
J gene: TRBJ1-6
CDR3 protein: CASSQRQFNSPLHF
CDR3 DNA: TGTGCCAGCAGCCAGAGACAGTTTAATTCACCCCTCCACTTT

D gene: TRBD1
V gene: TRBV7-9
clone size: NA
J gene: TRBJ2-5
CDR3 protein: CASTPDRGPPETQYF
CDR3 DNA: TGTGCCAGCACCCCGGACAGGGGTCCGCCAGAGACCCAGTACTTC

D gene: TRBD1
V gene: TRBV7-9
clone size: NA
J gene: TRBJ1-6
CDR3 protein: CASSYNRQGSSPLHF
CDR3 DNA: TGTGCCAGCAGCTACAATAGACAGGGTAGTTCACCCCTCCACTTT

D gene: NA
V gene: TRBV5-6
clone size: NA
J gene: TRBJ2-3
CDR3 protein: CASSPGVAGGTDTQYF
CDR3 DNA: TGTGCCAGCAGCCCTGGGGTGGCAGGGGGCACAGATACGCAGTATTTT